The 10 T cell receptor beta chains in this list originate from one sample, sequenced in a study of T cells in Graves' hyperthyroidism and ophthalmopathy. From RNA transcripts, TCR beta CDR3 regions were amplified. A first-round RT-PCR of the TCR CDR3 used the HTBI primer set. In TCRdb, the multiplex PCR reads were re-called with MiXCR into one record per CDR3 protein. The sample carries 300,000 to 450,000 distinct CDR3 sequences, more than 13% recorded once. Sequenced sample: blood. The receptor source for this set is a woman aged 30 to 39 with Graves' hyperthyroidism.

This clonotype was counted many times. The rearrangement joins TRBV30 to TRBJ2-2; TRBD2 aligns across 10 bases. J gave up 1 base and V 3 bases, and 8 bases lay outside the gene matches. Germline V gives CDR1 GTSNPN, CDR2 SVGIG (reference sequence). This CDR3 has 17 amino acids. Written as DNA, the CDR3 is TGTGCCTGGAGAAGGCCTAGCGGGAGAGGGAACACCGGGGAGCTGTTTTTT. Amino acid sequence: CAWRRPSGRGNTGELFF.

At least ten counts were recorded for this clonotype. The chain links TRBV5-5 to TRBJ1-1; 7 positions match TRBD1. Germline assignment: CDR1 SGHKS and CDR2 YYEKEE (reference sequence). J was trimmed by 7 bases and V by 4 bases; bases with no gene match: 13. There are 15 residues in the CDR3. The CDR3 nucleotides are TGTGCCAGCAGCCGACCGGGACAGCCCCAGATTGAAGCTTTCTTT. It translates to CASSRPGQPQIEAFF.

In this sample, this clonotype turned up many times. This chain uses TRBV5-1 with TRBJ2-1; D may be TRBD1 (6 bases). V dropped 1 base and J dropped 8 bases, with 13 bases sitting between them. Per the germline V gene, CDR1 is SGHRS and CDR2 is YFSETQ. This CDR3 comprises 14 residues. CDR3 sequence (DNA): TGCGCCAGCAGCTTGCAAACAGGGTCCGATGAGCAGTTCTTC. It encodes CASSLQTGSDEQFF.

This clonotype was seen repeatedly, ten times or more. The chain has TRBV28 and TRBJ2-7; D is unclear. Germline lookup yields CDR1 MDHEN and CDR2 SYDVKM. The V and J ends lost 3 bases and 3 bases respectively, with 12 bases between them. The CDR3 is 14 amino acids. In DNA form, the CDR3 reads TGTGCCAGCAGTTTTGGCCCGGGCCTCTACGAGCAGTACTTC. This sequence encodes CASSFGPGLYEQYF.

This clonotype was detected many times. J is TRBJ2-1 and V is TRBV20-1; 10 bases agree with TRBD2. Germline assignment: CDR1 DFQATT and CDR2 SNEGSKA (reference sequence). CDR3 size: 16 residues. The V and J ends lost 5 bases and 6 bases, in that order; junction bases with no gene match: 13. Here the CDR3 reads CSAEPGLAEVTNEQFF. The CDR3 DNA follows: TGCAGTGCTGAACCAGGACTAGCGGAGGTAACCAATGAGCAGTTCTTC.

The table lists this clonotype with many counts. This chain joins TRBV11-3 and TRBJ2-1; 8 nucleotides line up with TRBD1. The trim removed 2 bases at V and 0 bases at J, leaving 3 bases unmatched. The CDR3 has 16 amino acids. Germline V gene data show CDR1 as SGHNT and CDR2 as YENEEA. CDR3 in amino acids: CASSLSGQGSYNEQFF. In DNA form, the CDR3 reads TGTGCCAGCAGCTTAAGCGGACAGGGCTCCTACAATGAGCAGTTCTTC.

This clonotype was seen a single time. The V gene is TRBV25-1, the J gene TRBJ1-5, with 9 bases fitting TRBD1. Germline assignment: CDR1 MGHDK and CDR2 SYGVNS. Unmatched junction bases numbered 8, after V lost 7 bases and J lost 4 bases. CDR3 length: 15 amino acids. In DNA form, the CDR3 reads TGTGCCAGCACCGCACAGGGGGCGGGAAATCAGCCCCAGCATTTT. It specifies CASTAQGAGNQPQHF.

A single count supports this clonotype. V gene TRBV6-5 combines with J gene TRBJ2-7; D not certain. Germline V gene data show CDR1 as MNHEY and CDR2 as SVGAGI. V lost 1 base to trimming and J lost 0 bases, with 10 bases between them. The CDR3 loop spans 15 amino acids. This CDR3 reads CASSYYADRSYEQYF. DNA for the CDR3: TGTGCCAGCAGTTACTACGCGGACCGCTCCTACGAGCAGTACTTC.

This clonotype showed up many times. The chain couples TRBV20-1 to TRBJ2-3; TRBD1 agrees at 11 bases. Germline V lookup: CDR1 DFQATT, CDR2 SNEGSKA (reference sequence). The ends lost 5 bases at V and 5 bases at J; junction bases unmatched: 9. The CDR3 loop spans 15 amino acids. In DNA, the CDR3 is TGCAGTGCTGCGAGCCGGACAGGGGGCATAGATACGCAGTATTTT. Amino acid sequence: CSAASRTGGIDTQYF.

This clonotype was counted at least ten times. V usage is TRBV29-1 and J usage is TRBJ2-7; 7 bases agree with TRBD2. The CDR3 consists of 14 residues. The germline gives CDR1 SQVTM, CDR2 ANQGSEA. The junction had 4 bases not matched to a gene; V was cut back by 2 bases and J by 0 bases. CDR3 DNA sequence: TGCAGCGTTGAACTAGCGGTGAGCTCCTACGAGCAGTACTTC. Amino acids: CSVELAVSSYEQYF.